Listed here is a single T cell receptor beta chain. The sample is drawn from a study of blood T cell repertoires in COVID-19. As for the study in general: Material from acute and convalescent COVID-19 was sourced from the United States, Italy and Spain.

Recruits, aged 18 to 89 years, lived in 24 US areas. Per the study methods: Cell counts per sample came from amplifying reference gene primers. The table came from immunoSEQ multiplex PCR; TCRdb's copy has only in-frame clones and leaves some out. V and J calls and clone size follow that table, whereas D and trimming were derived from the DNA. Of hundreds of thousands of clones in the sample, more than 80% were seen once. V was shortened by 6 bases and J by 4 bases, with 21 bases between the two germline ends. Germline CDR1 MNHEY, CDR2 SMNVEV (reference sequence). This CDR3 region has 16 residues. This rearrangement joins TRBV27 to TRBJ1-2; unclear D gene. The sequenced material came from PBMCs or T cells enriched from blood (not recorded which). This sequence originates from a man younger than 35 who had recovered from COVID-19. The DNA of the CDR3 is TGTGCCAGCAGGAAATCGAGGGCAGCCTCTTCCTATGGCTACACCTTC. It encodes CASRKSRAASSYGYTF.